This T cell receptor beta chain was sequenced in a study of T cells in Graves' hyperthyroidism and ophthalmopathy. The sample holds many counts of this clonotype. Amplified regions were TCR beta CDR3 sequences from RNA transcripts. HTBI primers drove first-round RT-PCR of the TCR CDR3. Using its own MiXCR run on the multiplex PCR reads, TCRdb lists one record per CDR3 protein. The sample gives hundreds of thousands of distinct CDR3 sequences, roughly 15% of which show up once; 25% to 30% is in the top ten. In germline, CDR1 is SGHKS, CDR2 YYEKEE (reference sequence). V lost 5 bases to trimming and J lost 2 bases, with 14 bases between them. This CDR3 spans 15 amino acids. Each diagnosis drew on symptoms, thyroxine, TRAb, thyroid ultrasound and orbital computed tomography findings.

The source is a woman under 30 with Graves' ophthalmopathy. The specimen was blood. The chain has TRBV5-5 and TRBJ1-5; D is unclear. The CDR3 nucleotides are TGTGCCAGCAGTCAGTTCACCGAACGCAATCAGCCCCAGCATTTT. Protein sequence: CASSQFTERNQPQHF.